This entry describes one T cell receptor (beta chain). The time point is: pre-treatment sample, taken before nivolumab and TIL therapy. Pleural nodules or supraclavicular lymph nodes made up most of the excised metastases sampled. Adults with stage 4 NSCLC were enrolled in a phase I trial. The CDR3 consists of 15 residues. The germline V gene encodes CDR1 SGHVS and CDR2 FQNEAQ. V was shortened by 2 bases and J by 0 bases, with 9 bases between the two germline ends. The sample originates from a study of TIL therapy for anti-PD-1-resistant metastatic lung cancer. Study as a whole: Median patient age was about 56, ranging roughly 35-75 years.

The libraries were made with immunoSEQ v3. Sequencing depth was about 2 million read pairs for survey level, about 5-6 million for deep. Only in-frame clones appear in the TCRdb table, and some are missing; sequencing was by immunoSEQ multiplex PCR. Counted here are about 6,400 clones, around two thirds occurring once; the ten biggest clones make up around 5.4%. The source material was tumor tissue, sampled at baseline. The chain has TRBV7-8 and TRBJ2-3; D unclear. The TCR originated in a person aged 25 to 79 with non-small cell lung cancer. The CDR3 DNA follows: TGTGCCAGCAGCTTATCGGGCTCAAGCACAGATACGCAGTATTTT. Its protein is CASSLSGSSTDTQYF.